The present TCR beta chain was sequenced within a study of technical replicates of blood from a handful of donors. J lost 7 bases, V lost 5 bases, and 3 bases had no gene match. CDR1 and CDR2 from the germline V gene are SGHTA and FQGNSA. This CDR3 has 13 amino acids. Only in-frame clones appear in the TCRdb table, and some are missing; sequencing was by immunoSEQ multiplex PCR. The sample gives approximately 89,000 clones, around 94% of which show up once; under 0.5% is in the top ten. The TCR originated in a human donor in good health. This rearrangement joins TRBV7-2 to TRBJ2-7; TRBD2 aligns across 12 bases. The sequenced material came from T cells isolated from PBMCs. CDR3 protein: CASSLGTSGEQYF. CDR3 nucleotide sequence: TGTGCCAGCAGCCTGGGGACTAGCGGGGAGCAGTACTTC.